Presented here are 30 T cell receptor beta chains from one specimen sequenced in a study of blood T cell repertoires in COVID-19. Sequencing was performed with immunoSEQ multiplex PCR; in TCRdb, only in-frame clones are kept and a portion is missing. The profile covers under 300,000 clones, with 65% to 85% appearing a single time and more than 3% taken by the ten largest. Sequenced input: PBMCs or T cells enriched from blood (not recorded which). The receptors originated from a man aged 50 to 59 who had recovered from COVID-19.

The chain recombines TRBV5-1 with TRBJ1-4; TRBD1 matches at 7 bases. Germline CDR1 is SGHRS and CDR2 is YFSETQ. V lost 3 bases and J lost 4; bases outside the gene matches: 3. The CDR3 has 14 amino acids. CDR3 coding DNA: TGCGCCAGCAGCTCCGGACAGGTTAATGAAAAACTGTTTTTT. Translated, it gives CASSSGQVNEKLFF.

To note about this clone: The sample has other DNA sequences that encode this CDR3 too. The V and J genes are TRBV7-3 and TRBJ2-3; 11 positions match TRBD2. The CDR3 has 14 amino acids. J lost 4 bases, V lost 5 bases, and 2 bases had no gene match. Per the germline V gene, CDR1 is SGHTA and CDR2 is FQGTGA. The CDR3 DNA sequence: TGTGCCAGCAGCCTGGGACTAGCGGCAGATACGCAGTATTTT. It encodes CASSLGLAADTQYF. Together with reference TRBV7-3 and TRBJ2-3, the CDR3 gives the full variable domain: GAGVSQTPSNKVTEKGKYVELRCDPISGHTALYWYRQSLGQGPEFLIYFQGTGAADDSGLPNDRFFAVRPEGSVSTLKIQRTERGDSAVYLCASSLGLAADTQYFGPGTRLTVL.

The V call is TRBV27, the J call TRBJ1-4; D is uncertain. This CDR3 contains 14 residues. Germline V gene lookup returns CDR1 MNHEY and CDR2 SMNVEV (reference sequence). The germline V and J ends were trimmed by 3 bases and 7 bases, with 12 bases remaining between them. The CDR3 sequence is CASSFWGGGEKLFF. The CDR3, as DNA: TGTGCCAGCAGTTTTTGGGGAGGCGGTGAAAAACTGTTTTTT.

The rearrangement links TRBV18 to TRBJ1-1; tentatively, D is TRBD1 (6 bases). The ends were cut back, 5 bases at V and 4 bases at J, with 17 bases in the middle. Germline-derived CDR1 and CDR2 are KGHSH and LQKENI. The CDR3 is 15 amino acids. The CDR3, as DNA: TGTGCCAGCTCAGACGGACAGTCTAGGACCACTGAAGCTTTCTTT. It translates to CASSDGQSRTTEAFF.

V usage is TRBV27 and J usage is TRBJ2-7, with D possibly TRBD1 on 5 matching bases. Germline CDR1 MNHEY, CDR2 SMNVEV (reference sequence). V gave up 4 bases and J gave up 2 bases, with 9 bases separating them. This CDR3 has 13 residues. CDR3 sequence reads: CASSWLGAYEQYF. The CDR3 DNA sequence: TGTGCCAGCAGTTGGTTAGGGGCCTACGAGCAGTACTTC.

The chain employs TRBV5-5 and TRBJ2-3; D is possibly TRBD1 (6 bases). V shed 0 bases and J shed 6 bases, with 14 bases lying between them. CDR3 length: 15 residues. The germline CDR1 and CDR2 sequences are SGHKS and YYEKEE (reference sequence). The CDR3 DNA reads as TGTGCCAGCAGCTTGGAAACAGGGCGCCCCGATACGCAGTATTTT. It translates to CASSLETGRPDTQYF.

The rearrangement links TRBV7-2 to TRBJ2-1; 15 bases fit TRBD2. This CDR3 region has 16 residues. The V gene's germline CDR1 is SGHTA and CDR2 FQGNSA. With V trimmed by 7 bases and J by 10 bases, 11 bases remained unmatched. CDR3 region: CASTPGGLAGGGEQFF. CDR3 coding DNA: TGTGCCAGCACCCCCGGTGGACTAGCGGGAGGGGGGGAGCAGTTCTTC. The full variable domain, in which reference TRBV7-2 and TRBJ2-1 provide the parts outside the CDR3, is GAGVSQSPSNKVTEKGKDVELRCDPISGHTALYWYRQSLGQGLEFLIYFQGNSAPDKSGLPSDRFSAERTGGSVSTLTIQRTQQEDSAVYLCASTPGGLAGGGEQFFGPGTRLTVL.

V and J are TRBV9 and TRBJ2-4, with 7 bases aligning to TRBD1. With V trimmed by 0 bases and J by 1 base, 4 bases remained unmatched. Germline lookup yields CDR1 SGDLS and CDR2 YYNGEE. This CDR3 region has 16 residues. This CDR3 is CASSVGSQGAKNIQYF. DNA of the CDR3: TGTGCCAGCAGCGTAGGGTCACAGGGGGCCAAAAACATTCAGTACTTC. Filled out from reference TRBV9 and TRBJ2-4, the complete variable domain reads DSGVTQTPKHLITATGQRVTLRCSPRSGDLSVYWYQQSLDQGLQFLIQYYNGEERAKGNILERFSAQQFPDLHSELNLSSLELGDSALYFCASSVGSQGAKNIQYFGAGTRLSVL.

The J gene is TRBJ2-2, the V gene TRBV11-3, with TRBD2 matching over 12 bases. CDR1 is SGHNT, CDR2 YENEEA, per germline. There are 16 residues in the CDR3. V gave up 4 bases and J gave up 4 bases; unmatched junction bases: 4. CDR3 sequence: CASSYGLAGSTGELFF. The CDR3 DNA sequence: TGTGCCAGCAGCTATGGACTAGCGGGATCCACCGGGGAGCTGTTTTTT.

This clone was counted a single time. Here the CDR3 reads CASSIQGQNYGYTF. Here the CDR3 DNA reads TGTGCCAGCAGTATCCAGGGGCAGAACTATGGCTACACCTTC. The chain joins TRBV28 to TRBJ1-2; possibly TRBD1 for D (6 bases). Germline V gene lookup returns CDR1 MDHEN and CDR2 SYDVKM. V lost 5 bases to trimming and J lost 2 bases, with 12 bases between them. The CDR3 has 14 amino acids.

This sequence joins TRBV7-9 and TRBJ1-2; no reliable D call. Germline values: CDR1 SEHNR, CDR2 FQNEAQ (reference sequence). The CDR3 totals 15 residues. V gave up 1 base and J gave up 0 bases, with 9 bases separating them. The CDR3 DNA reads TGTGCCAGCAGCTTAGGGGAGGCTCCTAACTATGGCTACACCTTC. It encodes CASSLGEAPNYGYTF.

CDR3 sequence (DNA): TGTGCCAGCAGCTTAGTAGGAACTAGCGGGGCGAACACCGGGGAGCTGTTTTTT. This gives the protein CASSLVGTSGANTGELFF. The chain couples TRBV7-6 to TRBJ2-2, with 10 nucleotides matching TRBD2. CDR1 is SGHVS and CDR2 is FNYEAQ in the germline V gene. This CDR3 region has 18 residues. The V and J ends lost 1 base and 0 bases, in that order; junction bases with no gene match: 5.

This rearrangement joins TRBV7-6 to TRBJ2-6, with 12 bases lining up with TRBD2. V shed 1 base and J 0 bases; nucleotides not matched to a gene: 1. CDR1 and CDR2 from the germline V gene are SGHVS and FNYEAQ. The CDR3 length is 18 residues. The CDR3 reads CASSLGLAGDSGANVLTF. The DNA for the CDR3 is TGTGCCAGCAGCTTAGGACTAGCGGGGGACTCTGGGGCCAACGTCCTGACTTTC.

V usage is TRBV19 and J usage is TRBJ1-2; tentatively, D is TRBD1 (5 bases). Trimming pared 3 bases from V and 7 bases from J, leaving 18 bases between. CDR1 is LNHDA, CDR2 SQIVND, per germline (reference sequence). This CDR3 spans 15 amino acids. DNA of the CDR3: TGTGCCAGTAGTATGACGGCAGGGCTAAGAGCTGGCTACACCTTC. Translation: CASSMTAGLRAGYTF.

J is TRBJ1-5 and V is TRBV24-1; D is undetermined. V was trimmed by 3 bases and J by 7 bases, leaving 6 bases between them. The CDR3 contains 12 residues. From germline, CDR1 is KGHDR and CDR2 SFDVKD. The CDR3 DNA reads TGTGCCACCAGTGATCCCGAGCAGCCCCAGCATTTT. Translating gives CATSDPEQPQHF.

The rearrangement links TRBV7-2 to TRBJ1-1, with 10 nucleotides matching TRBD1. This CDR3 contains 16 residues. Germline CDR1 reads SGHTA; CDR2 reads FQGNSA. Trimming at V came to 1 base and at J to 5 bases, leaving 7 bases not matched to a gene. The CDR3 spells CASSLVLGQGRTEAFF. The CDR3 bases are TGTGCCAGCAGCTTAGTGTTGGGACAGGGGAGGACTGAAGCTTTCTTT.

CDR3 sequence (DNA): TGCAGCGTCCGTACGGGATCTGACTATGGCTACACCTTC. Translation: CSVRTGSDYGYTF. V is TRBV29-1 and J is TRBJ1-2; no clear D gene. V shed 6 bases and J shed 3 bases, with 14 bases lying between them. CDR1 is SQVTM, CDR2 ANQGSEA, per germline. The CDR3 extends over 13 amino acids.

This clone was observed a single time. V and J are TRBV5-4 and TRBJ1-1; D ambiguous. Germline-derived CDR1 and CDR2 are SGHNT and YYREEE (reference sequence). The CDR3 contains 14 residues. V was shortened by 0 bases and J by 4 bases, with 10 bases between the two germline ends. Written as DNA, the CDR3 is TGTGCCAGCAGCTTGGACAGTTGGGCCACTGAAGCTTTCTTT. It is translated as CASSLDSWATEAFF.

V and J are TRBV19 and TRBJ2-7; 8 positions match TRBD1. With V trimmed by 7 bases and J by 2 bases, 10 bases remained unmatched. CDR3 size: 15 residues. Germline CDR1 is LNHDA and CDR2 is SQIVND (reference sequence). The CDR3 is CASNPRTGSPYEQYF. CDR3 sequence (DNA): TGTGCCAGTAATCCTCGGACAGGGAGCCCCTACGAGCAGTACTTC.

The gene calls are TRBV5-5 and TRBJ2-3; TRBD1 aligns across 8 bases. The J segment lost 6 bases and the V segment lost 0 bases, leaving 3 bases of the junction unmatched. This CDR3 is built from 14 residues. Germline lookup yields CDR1 SGHKS and CDR2 YYEKEE (reference sequence). This CDR3 reads CASSLGQGRDTQYF. DNA for the CDR3: TGTGCCAGCAGCTTGGGACAGGGGAGGGATACGCAGTATTTT.

The chain employs TRBV18 and TRBJ2-1; TRBD1 might be the D (5 bases). Germline lookup yields CDR1 KGHSH and CDR2 LQKENI. CDR3 size: 13 residues. V was shortened by 5 bases and J by 8 bases, with 13 bases between the two germline ends. The CDR3 sequence: CASSRGPRDEQFF. The CDR3 DNA reads TGTGCCAGCTCAAGGGGTCCTCGCGATGAGCAGTTCTTC.

The chain uses TRBV9 and TRBJ2-7; 7 nucleotides agree with TRBD1. The germline V gene has CDR1 SGDLS and CDR2 YYNGEE. The J segment lost 7 bases and the V segment lost 3 bases, leaving 7 bases of the junction unmatched. The CDR3 length is 13 residues. CDR3 nucleotides: TGTGCCAGCAGCGGACAGGGACGTCTGGAGCAGTACTTC. Translating gives CASSGQGRLEQYF.

The chain recombines TRBV4-3 with TRBJ2-5, with TRBD2 as a possible D gene (5 bases). Between the trimmed V and J ends, which lost 4 bases and 5 bases, there was a span of 11 bases. The length of the CDR3 is 13 residues. Germline V gene data show CDR1 as LGHNA and CDR2 as YSLEER. The CDR3 nucleotides are TGCGCCAGCAGCCCCGGAGGTGCGGAGACCCAGTACTTC. Encoded protein: CASSPGGAETQYF.

The rearrangement links TRBV3-1 (or the pseudogene TRBV3-2) to TRBJ2-7, with D perhaps TRBD2 (6 bases). The CDR3 loop spans 17 amino acids. V lost 3 bases and J lost 7, with 25 bases in between. CDR1 is LGHDT and CDR2 is YNNKEL in the germline V gene (reference sequence). CDR3 in DNA: TGTGCCAGCAGCCAGCCCCTTAGTGTGGGAGGTCTTCTGGAGCAGTACTTC. It specifies CASSQPLSVGGLLEQYF.

This chain joins TRBV19 and TRBJ2-2; D may be TRBD2 (6 bases). The CDR3 consists of 14 residues. V lost 7 bases, J lost 4 bases, and 13 bases lay in between. The germline gives CDR1 LNHDA, CDR2 SQIVND (reference sequence). CDR3 sequence: CASTTLGGTGELFF. The CDR3 nucleotides read TGTGCCAGTACCACCCTGGGGGGCACCGGGGAGCTGTTTTTT. The complete variable domain, with remaining parts taken from reference TRBV19 and TRBJ2-2, reads DGGITQSPKYLFRKEGQNVTLSCEQNLNHDAMYWYRQDPGQGLRLIYYSQIVNDFQKGDIAEGYSVSREKKESFPLTVTSAQKNPTAFYLCASTTLGGTGELFFGEGSRLTVL.

This clone was seen a single time. The V call is TRBV18, the J call TRBJ1-1; maybe TRBD1 (5 bases). There are 13 residues in the CDR3. V shed 5 bases and J shed 1 base, with 8 bases lying between them. Germline CDR1 KGHSH, CDR2 LQKENI. The CDR3 reads CASSTDTNTEAFF. CDR3 nucleotide sequence: TGTGCCAGCTCAACGGACACGAACACTGAAGCTTTCTTT.

The chain joins TRBV28 to TRBJ1-4, with D maybe TRBD1 (5 bases). Germline-derived CDR1 and CDR2 are MDHEN and SYDVKM. The V end was cut by 7 bases, the J end by 4 bases, with 13 bases between. The CDR3 sequence is 14 residues long. The CDR3, as DNA: TGTGCCAGCAATAGGGGCAGAAATAATGAAAAACTGTTTTTT. As protein: CASNRGRNNEKLFF.

This clone has just a few counts. The chain links TRBV30 to TRBJ1-6; no clear D gene. V was clipped by 2 bases and J by 11 bases, with 10 bases between them. The CDR3 extends over 12 amino acids. From germline, CDR1 is GTSNPN and CDR2 SVGIG (reference sequence). The CDR3 DNA sequence: TGTGCCTGGAGTACGGGTTTGCCACCCCTCCACTTT. Translating gives CAWSTGLPPLHF.

The chain recombines TRBV18 with TRBJ2-3; 9 bases map to TRBD1. CDR3 size: 16 residues. Germline trimming cut 3 bases from V and 4 bases from J; bases unmatched to any gene: 8. Germline V gene data show CDR1 as KGHSH and CDR2 as LQKENI. CDR3 region: CASSPRGQGHSDTQYF. The CDR3 coding sequence is TGTGCCAGCTCACCCCGAGGACAGGGGCATTCAGATACGCAGTATTTT.

The gene calls are TRBV2 and TRBJ2-7; possibly TRBD2 for D (6 bases). CDR1 SNHLY and CDR2 FYNNEI come from the germline V gene. Trimming took off 5 bases at V and 5 bases at J, with 19 bases between the two ends. The CDR3 loop spans 15 amino acids. The CDR3 spells CASSYPGGPGDEQYF. For the CDR3, the DNA is TGTGCCAGCAGTTACCCAGGTGGCCCGGGGGACGAGCAGTACTTC.